This T cell receptor (beta chain) stems from a study of tumor and adjacent non-tumor tissue in lung cancer. Overall study: The patients, roughly 10 men and roughly 5 women, were about 30 to 85 with stage I to III disease. On average, productive TCRbeta reads reached around 4 million per sample.

Study conclusions and caveats: Normal lung showed higher cumulative top 100 clone frequency than tumor. Compared with tumor, normal lung showed significantly lower TCR diversity.

Ten or more counts support this clonotype. Its antigen is as yet unknown. CDR3 length equals 14 residues. V lost 0 bases, J lost 2 bases, and 7 bases lay in between. From germline, CDR1 is WNHNN and CDR2 SYGVQD (reference sequence). The template was RNA from unsorted bulk tissue. Three rounds of nested PCR, following a modified ARM-PCR protocol, produced the TCRbeta library. TCRdb ran MiXCR on the multiplex PCR reads and lists one entry per CDR3 protein. The sample records 91,000 or so distinct CDR3 sequences, about 70% being singletons. This chain connects TRBV10-1 to TRBJ2-5, with D unclear. The sequenced sample was lung tumor tissue. The TCR was taken from a man between 60 and 75 years old with non-small cell lung cancer. CDR3 bases: TGCGCCAGCAGTGAGTCGCTGGGGCAAGAGACCCAGTACTTC. It encodes CASSESLGQETQYF.